This T cell receptor (beta chain) is drawn from a study of glioma-infiltrating T cells. General observations from the study: Gliomas, especially low-grade, showed above-expected tissue-blood divergence; non-neoplastic patients showed below. Tissue and blood shared very few CDR3 sequences.

As to this clonotype: Its target is unknown.

TCR alpha and beta CDR3 regions were amplified from RNA using iRepertoire nested multiplex PCR. Input was 100-400 ng of tissue mRNA or PBMC total RNA. TCRdb re-called the multiplex PCR reads through MiXCR, storing one row per CDR3 protein. The data contain 90,000 to 110,000 distinct CDR3 sequences, around a quarter of them singletons. Germline CDR1 reads MNHEY; CDR2 reads SVGEGT. Trimming took off 6 bases at V and 8 bases at J, with 11 bases between the two ends. The CDR3 covers 12 residues. Sequencing input: glioma tissue, nonneoplastic brain tissue, or PBMCs (not recorded which). The chain carries TRBV6-2 or TRBV6-3 and TRBJ2-1, with D perhaps matching TRBD1 (6 bases). The source of this sequence is a human donor with low-grade glioma or glioblastoma, undergoing nonglioma brain surgery, or in good health (not recorded which). For the CDR3, the DNA is TGTGCCAGCAGGACGGACAGCTATGAGCAGTTCTTC. Translating it yields CASRTDSYEQFF.